These 24 T cell receptor beta chains share one sample of origin, sequenced in a study of blood T cell repertoires in COVID-19. This table comes from immunoSEQ multiplex PCR, and its TCRdb copy is limited to in-frame clones, with some not included. This sample has more than 200,000 clones; about 84% occur once, and the top ten carry 4.3%. The sequenced material came from PBMCs or T cells enriched from blood (not recorded which). Source of these receptors: a man aged 30-40 years with acute COVID-19.

This clone has just one count. This chain connects TRBV5-1 to TRBJ1-1; D call uncertain. Trimming took 0 bases from V and 3 from J, leaving 6 bases between them. This CDR3 region has 13 residues. Germline V gene lookup returns CDR1 SGHRS and CDR2 YFSETQ. CDR3 sequence reads: CASSLDIHTEAFF. The DNA for the CDR3 is TGCGCCAGCAGCTTGGACATACACACTGAAGCTTTCTTT.

The chain couples TRBV12-3 or TRBV12-4 to TRBJ2-3; maybe TRBD2 (6 bases). The CDR3 sequence is 13 residues long. Trimming took off 5 bases at V and 6 bases at J, with 12 bases between the two ends. The CDR3 protein is CASSPGTPDTQYF. The CDR3 DNA follows: TGTGCCAGCAGTCCCGGGACTCCTGATACGCAGTATTTT.

The chain joins TRBV2 to TRBJ2-7; TRBD2 might be the D (6 bases). This CDR3 region has 12 residues. V lost 2 bases to trimming and J lost 10 bases, with 12 bases between them. The germline V gene has CDR1 SNHLY and CDR2 FYNNEI. In DNA form, the CDR3 reads TGTGCCAGCAGTGAATCGTTGGGGGGACAGTACTTC. Translating gives CASSESLGGQYF. Full variable domain (rest looked up from reference TRBV2 and TRBJ2-7): EPEVTQTPSHQVTQMGQEVILRCVPISNHLYFYWYRQILGQKVEFLVSFYNNEISEKSEIFDDQFSVERPDGSNFTLKIRSTKLEDSAMYFCASSESLGGQYFGPGTRLTVT.

The chain joins TRBV7-3 to TRBJ1-1, with 8 positions matching TRBD1. V lost 5 bases, J lost 8 bases, and 10 bases stayed unmatched. The CDR3 has 14 residues. Germline V lookup: CDR1 SGHTA, CDR2 FQGTGA. The CDR3 sequence is CASSLTDRAGEAFF. DNA for the CDR3: TGTGCCAGCAGCCTGACGGACAGGGCGGGAGAAGCTTTCTTT.

This rearrangement joins TRBV11-1 to TRBJ1-6; 8 bases align to TRBD1. Germline-derived CDR1 and CDR2 are SGHAT and FQDESV (reference sequence). This CDR3 contains 14 residues. The V segment lost 5 bases and the J segment 9 bases; nucleotides outside the gene matches: 6. The chain's CDR3 is CASSPGQGGSPLHF. CDR3 coding DNA: TGTGCCAGCAGCCCCGGACAGGGAGGTTCACCCCTCCACTTT.

The V call is TRBV12-3 or TRBV12-4, the J call TRBJ1-5; perhaps TRBD1 as D (6 bases). V was pared by 5 bases and J by 6 bases, with 11 bases between. This CDR3 has 13 amino acids. CDR3 sequence reads: CASSPGQFQPQHF. The CDR3 DNA sequence: TGTGCCAGCAGTCCTGGACAGTTTCAGCCCCAGCATTTT.

The chain links TRBV6-5 to TRBJ1-2; no clear D. The CDR3 contains 11 residues. Germline CDR1 is MNHEY and CDR2 is SVGAGI. Trimming stripped 7 bases from V and 8 bases from J, with 11 bases between. CDR3: CASTDNFGYTF. The CDR3 nucleotides are TGTGCCAGCACCGACAATTTCGGCTACACCTTC.

This clone was observed a few times. This chain links TRBV7-3 with TRBJ1-2; a possible D gene is TRBD1 (5 bases). This CDR3 comprises 12 residues. The V end lost 5 bases, the J end lost 14 bases, and 18 bases lay between the germline ends. In germline, CDR1 is SGHTA, CDR2 FQGTGA. The CDR3 region is CASSPSAGTFTF. CDR3 in DNA: TGTGCCAGCAGCCCATCGGCGGGGACGTTTACCTTC.

This clone was counted a single time. The rearrangement joins TRBV6-1 to TRBJ1-4, with 10 bases fitting TRBD1. V trimming: 3 bases; J trimming: 7 bases; junction bases outside the gene matches: 8. The CDR3 loop spans 16 amino acids. Germline V CDR1 and CDR2: MNHNS, SASEGT. This CDR3 reads CASSDGTGTGAEKLFF. CDR3 in DNA: TGTGCCAGCAGTGACGGAACCGGGACAGGGGCTGAAAAACTGTTTTTT.

The V call is TRBV6-5, the J call TRBJ2-6; no firm D call. Trimming shortened V by 0 bases and J by 3 bases, and 3 bases separated the two germline ends. The CDR3 consists of 14 residues. Germline-derived CDR1 and CDR2 are MNHEY and SVGAGI. The CDR3 reads CASSYSHGANVLTF. The CDR3 DNA sequence: TGTGCCAGCAGTTACTCACATGGGGCCAACGTCCTGACTTTC.

This clone was counted between two and nine times. The chain employs TRBV5-1 and TRBJ2-3; the match to TRBD1 covers 9 bases. The ends lost 4 bases at V and 4 bases at J; junction bases unmatched: 10. Germline CDR1 and CDR2: SGHRS and YFSETQ. The CDR3 totals 16 residues. CDR3 region: CASSRTTGGMPDTQYF. CDR3 DNA: TGCGCCAGCAGCCGAACAACAGGGGGCATGCCAGATACGCAGTATTTT.

The sample holds a few counts of this clone. This chain links TRBV5-4 with TRBJ2-7; the match to TRBD2 covers 10 bases. The CDR3 spans 15 residues. The V gene end was trimmed by 1 base and the J gene end by 2 bases; junction bases not matched to a gene: 3. Germline CDR1 SGHNT, CDR2 YYREEE (reference sequence). CDR3 loop: CASSLRTSGPYEQYF. The CDR3 DNA reads as TGTGCCAGCAGCTTGAGGACTAGCGGCCCCTACGAGCAGTACTTC.

The chain combines TRBV7-6 with TRBJ2-1; D is uncertain. CDR3 size: 14 residues. Germline-derived CDR1 and CDR2 are SGHVS and FNYEAQ. V was pared by 4 bases and J by 10 bases, with 17 bases between. For the CDR3, the DNA is TGTGCCAGCAGCTCGACTGGTGTGAAGCTCGAGCAGTTCTTC. Residues: CASSSTGVKLEQFF.

The chain couples TRBV5-4 to TRBJ2-3; 8 bases map to TRBD2. Germline lookup yields CDR1 SGHNT and CDR2 YYREEE (reference sequence). The J segment lost 3 bases and the V segment lost 2 bases, leaving 5 bases of the junction unmatched. The CDR3 runs to 15 residues. CDR3 protein: CASSLSGGATDTQYF. The CDR3 DNA reads TGTGCCAGCAGCTTAAGCGGGGGTGCAACAGATACGCAGTATTTT.

This rearrangement joins TRBV2 to TRBJ1-3; 7 bases agree with TRBD1. The V gene end was trimmed by 5 bases and the J gene end by 2 bases; junction bases not matched to a gene: 12. The CDR3 covers 17 residues. Germline V gene data show CDR1 as SNHLY and CDR2 as FYNNEI. The CDR3, as DNA: TGTGCCAGCAGTCTTGACAGGGCTGGTGGGGCTGGAAACACCATATATTTT. Protein product: CASSLDRAGGAGNTIYF.

The rearrangement joins TRBV4-2 to TRBJ2-3, with a tentative D call TRBD1 (6 bases). This CDR3 spans 17 amino acids. The germline V gene encodes CDR1 LGHNA and CDR2 YNFKEQ. V was clipped by 4 bases and J by 5 bases, with 22 bases between them. CDR3 loop: CASSPLGQGSIQDTQYF. The CDR3 DNA follows: TGTGCCAGCAGCCCCTTGGGGCAGGGGTCTATTCAAGATACGCAGTATTTT.

The genes are TRBV27 and TRBJ1-5; perhaps TRBD1 as D (6 bases). Trimming cost V 4 bases and J 7 bases, with 14 bases left between them. The CDR3 covers 14 residues. The germline gives CDR1 MNHEY, CDR2 SMNVEV (reference sequence). CDR3 sequence (DNA): TGTGCCAGCAGTTATGCAGGGGTGAGCCAGCCCCAGCATTTT. This gives the protein CASSYAGVSQPQHF.

The chain employs TRBV27 and TRBJ1-6, with 7 bases that match TRBD1. The CDR3 is made up of 13 amino acids. Germline V gene data show CDR1 as MNHEY and CDR2 as SMNVEV (reference sequence). V trimming: 7 bases; J trimming: 5 bases; junction bases outside the gene matches: 2. CDR3 DNA sequence: TGTGCCAGCAAAGACAGGGATAATTCACCCCTCCACTTT. Translated: CASKDRDNSPLHF.

The chain employs TRBV3-1 (or the pseudogene TRBV3-2) and TRBJ1-5, with no clear D. The CDR3 is 12 amino acids. Germline CDR1 is LGHDT and CDR2 is YNNKEL (reference sequence). V lost 6 bases to trimming and J lost 7 bases, with 10 bases between them. The CDR3 here is CASSYGVQPQHF. Written as DNA, the CDR3 is TGTGCCAGCAGTTACGGGGTCCAGCCCCAGCATTTT.

This sequence joins TRBV12-3 or TRBV12-4 and TRBJ1-1, with D uncertain. The CDR3 is made up of 12 amino acids. The germline V and J ends were trimmed by 0 bases and 7 bases, with 6 bases remaining between them. The CDR3 is CASSLAYSEAFF. The CDR3 nucleotides are TGTGCCAGCAGTTTAGCGTACAGTGAAGCTTTCTTT.

This clone has only one observation. The chain carries TRBV6-5 and TRBJ2-7, with D possibly matching TRBD2 (6 bases). CDR1 and CDR2 (germline): MNHEY, SVGAGI. V lost 0 bases and J 2 bases, leaving 14 bases between the germline ends. CDR3 length: 16 residues. The CDR3 nucleotides are TGTGCCAGCAGTTACTCGAATTTCGGACTACCCTACGAGCAGTACTTC. The encoded protein is CASSYSNFGLPYEQYF.

The chain carries TRBV11-2 and TRBJ1-1, with TRBD1 matching 7 bases. The ends lost 5 bases at V and 0 bases at J; junction bases unmatched: 6. Germline V gene data show CDR1 as SGHAT and CDR2 as FQNNGV. The CDR3 runs to 15 residues. The CDR3 DNA reads TGTGCCAGCAGCACCCAGACAGGGATGAACACTGAAGCTTTCTTT. Protein product: CASSTQTGMNTEAFF.

The CDR3 coding sequence is TGTGCCAGTCGAACCAAGACAGAGCAGTTCTTC. It translates to CASRTKTEQFF. The V call is TRBV19, the J call TRBJ2-1; D is uncertain. The CDR3 loop spans 11 amino acids. Trimming took off 8 bases at V and 10 bases at J, with 12 bases between the two ends. Germline CDR1 and CDR2: LNHDA and SQIVND (reference sequence).

This chain joins TRBV12-3 or TRBV12-4 and TRBJ2-7; D is unclear. This CDR3 is 12 amino acids long. Trimming took 6 bases from V and 7 from J, leaving 13 bases between them. The CDR3 sequence is CASSLEPREQYF. The CDR3 region has the DNA TGTGCCAGCAGCCTGGAGCCTCGAGAGCAGTACTTC.